This TCR beta chain was captured by sequencing in a study of spatial heterogeneity in lung cancer. The overall study: Donors were fewer than 90 untreated early-stage non-small cell lung cancer patients. PBMC samples from follow-up, where available, were sequenced a median of around 22 months after resection. Sequence detection consistently recorded a greater number of beta-chain than alpha-chain sequences.

TCRdb re-called the 5' RACE reads through MiXCR, storing one row per CDR3 protein. The table records 20,000 to 30,000 distinct CDR3 sequences, 8.5% to 10% of them present only once. With V trimmed by 4 bases and J by 4 bases, 9 bases remained unmatched. Germline-derived CDR1 and CDR2 are LGHDT and YNNKEL (reference sequence). This CDR3 spans 15 amino acids. Time point indicated: blood at routine non-recurrence follow-up after resection. The chain joins TRBV3-1 to TRBJ1-1; 7 bases are a match to TRBD1. The receptor comes from a male donor with early-stage non-small cell lung cancer. The specimen comprised PBMCs, sampled at follow-up. CDR3 DNA sequence: TGTGCCAGCAGCCGCCTAGACAGGGTGGGCACTGAAGCTTTCTTT. This codes for CASSRLDRVGTEAFF.